This T cell receptor beta chain was recovered during a study of blood T cell repertoires in COVID-19. Study as a whole: Some COVID-19 samples were acute and others convalescent; all came from the United States, Italy and Spain. Sample material is recorded as cDNA or gDNA derived from T cells, B-cell-depleted T cells, or PBMCs.

CDR1 MNHEY and CDR2 SVGEGT come from the germline V gene. This CDR3 comprises 15 residues. V gave up 0 bases and J gave up 6 bases; unmatched junction bases: 2. In the original workflow: Amplifying reference gene primers gave estimates of nucleated cell counts. Clones were read by immunoSEQ multiplex PCR, and TCRdb kept only the in-frame ones, dropping some. Clonal size and the V and J genes are those of that table, whereas D and trimming came from the DNA. The sample lists approximately 23,000 clones, roughly 90% occurring once. The chain combines TRBV6-2 or TRBV6-3 with TRBJ2-1, with TRBD1 matching 10 bases. This clonotype originated in a woman of 80 years or more with active COVID-19. The sequenced sample was peripheral blood. The CDR3 DNA reads as TGTGCCAGCAGTTACTCGAGGACAGGGGGCAATGAGCAGTTCTTC. Its protein is CASSYSRTGGNEQFF.